The 15 T cell receptor beta chains reported below all come from one sample, sequenced in a study of blood T cell repertoires in COVID-19. TCRdb keeps only in-frame clones here, not all; method: immunoSEQ multiplex PCR. The sample records 240,000 or so clones, about four fifths being singletons. Sequencing was done on a sample of peripheral blood. These receptors came from a woman older than 75 with acute or convalescent COVID-19.

At least ten counts were recorded for this clone. This rearrangement joins TRBV5-6 to TRBJ1-4; perhaps TRBD1 as D (5 bases). Deletions cut 1 base from V and 5 bases from J, with 18 bases between. The length of the CDR3 is 17 residues. Per germline, CDR1 SGHDT and CDR2 YYEEEE. Written as DNA, the CDR3 is TGTGCCAGCAGCTTGAGAGGGGCGGGGATTTCCAATGAAAAACTGTTTTTT. Its translation: CASSLRGAGISNEKLFF.

The CDR3 sequence: CASSLGDRLSPLHF. CDR3 bases: TGTGCCAGCAGCCTAGGGGACAGGCTTTCACCCCTCCACTTT. This rearrangement joins TRBV14 to TRBJ1-6; 8 nucleotides agree with TRBD1. Per the germline V gene, CDR1 is SGHDN and CDR2 is FVKESK. This CDR3 is 14 amino acids long. V trimming: 4 bases; J trimming: 9 bases; junction bases outside the gene matches: 5. Supplemented by reference TRBV14 and TRBJ1-6, the full variable domain reads EAGVTQFPSHSVIEKGQTVTLRCDPISGHDNLYWYRRVMGKEIKFLLHFVKESKQDESGMPNNRFLAERTGGTYSTLKVQPAELEDSGVYFCASSLGDRLSPLHFGNGTRLTVT.

V is TRBV9 and J is TRBJ2-5, with 7 bases lining up with TRBD2. The germline V gene has CDR1 SGDLS and CDR2 YYNGEE. Trimming cost V 4 bases and J 1 base; bases outside gene matches: 10. The CDR3 has 16 residues. This CDR3 reads CASSFREAGSQETQYF. CDR3 sequence (DNA): TGTGCCAGCAGCTTCCGGGAAGCGGGGAGCCAAGAGACCCAGTACTTC.

The chain has TRBV2 and TRBJ1-4; the match to TRBD1 covers 8 bases. CDR3 length equals 14 residues. V shed 6 bases and J 10 bases; nucleotides not matched to a gene: 10. The V gene's germline CDR1 is SNHLY and CDR2 FYNNEI. The CDR3 region has the DNA TGTGCCAGCAGCAGCAGACAGGGGTTCGGAAAACTGTTTTTT. This codes for CASSSRQGFGKLFF.

The rearrangement uses TRBV19 and TRBJ1-5; D might be TRBD1 (6 bases). CDR3 length equals 16 residues. The V gene's germline CDR1 is LNHDA and CDR2 SQIVND (reference sequence). V gave up 8 bases and J gave up 6 bases, with 23 bases separating them. The CDR3 nucleotides read TGTGCCAGTGGTTTTTCGAACAGGGAGTTAGGTCAGCCCCAGCATTTT. The encoded protein is CASGFSNRELGQPQHF.

The chain joins TRBV5-6 to TRBJ1-5; D not resolved. Trimming stripped 0 bases from V and 5 bases from J, with 12 bases between. Germline V gene data show CDR1 as SGHDT and CDR2 as YYEEEE. CDR3 length equals 15 residues. The CDR3: CASSLGHQNYQPQHF. The CDR3 DNA sequence: TGTGCCAGCAGCTTGGGGCACCAAAATTATCAGCCCCAGCATTTT.

This chain joins TRBV6-5 and TRBJ1-1; D ambiguous. V was trimmed by 6 bases and J by 8 bases, leaving 22 bases between them. CDR1 and CDR2 (germline): MNHEY, SVGAGI. This CDR3 has 15 residues. The CDR3 is CASSRETRAKTEAFF. The CDR3 region has the DNA TGTGCCAGCAGCCGGGAGACACGGGCAAAGACCGAAGCTTTCTTT.

The gene calls are TRBV12-5 and TRBJ2-5; D might be TRBD1 (6 bases). V was clipped by 7 bases and J by 5 bases, with 11 bases between them. Germline CDR1 is LGHNT and CDR2 is FRNRAP. CDR3 length: 12 amino acids. DNA of the CDR3: TGTGCTAGTGCCTACAGGGAGGAGACCCAGTACTTC. Protein product: CASAYREETQYF.

V is TRBV5-1 and J is TRBJ2-3; 15 bases are shared with TRBD2. Per the germline V gene, CDR1 is SGHRS and CDR2 is YFSETQ. The trim removed 5 bases at V and 1 base at J, leaving 11 bases unmatched. The CDR3 extends over 19 amino acids. The CDR3 sequence is CASRPLRTSGGVGTDTQYF. CDR3 nucleotides: TGCGCCAGCAGACCCCTTAGGACTAGCGGGGGGGTCGGCACAGATACGCAGTATTTT.

The chain uses TRBV12-5 and TRBJ1-2, with D possibly TRBD1 on 6 matching bases. Between the trimmed V and J ends, which lost 1 base and 8 bases, there was a span of 14 bases. Looked up from germline, CDR1 is LGHNT and CDR2 is FRNRAP. This CDR3 contains 14 residues. The CDR3 DNA is TGTGCTAGTGGTTTGGATGGACAGAGTAGAGGCTACACCTTC. Its protein product is CASGLDGQSRGYTF.

V and J are TRBV3-1 (or the pseudogene TRBV3-2) and TRBJ1-2; D call uncertain. The CDR3 consists of 12 residues. V was clipped by 0 bases and J by 5 bases, with 4 bases between them. Germline V gene data show CDR1 as LGHDT and CDR2 as YNNKEL (reference sequence). CDR3 nucleotide sequence: TGTGCCAGCAGCCAAGACAGATATGGCTACACCTTC. Its protein is CASSQDRYGYTF.

The chain uses TRBV28 and TRBJ2-1; maybe TRBD1 (6 bases). The V gene's germline CDR1 is MDHEN and CDR2 SYDVKM. V was trimmed by 6 bases and J by 1 base, leaving 10 bases between them. The CDR3 loop spans 14 amino acids. The CDR3 coding sequence is TGTGCCAGCAGCCGGACAGCGTCCTACAATGAGCAGTTCTTC. Translated, it gives CASSRTASYNEQFF.

This clone came up a few times. This chain connects TRBV9 to TRBJ2-2; D may be TRBD1 (5 bases). The V end was cut by 0 bases, the J end by 6 bases, with 9 bases between. The germline V gene has CDR1 SGDLS and CDR2 YYNGEE. The CDR3 consists of 14 residues. CDR3 sequence reads: CASSVALGAGELFF. CDR3 coding DNA: TGTGCCAGCAGCGTAGCGTTAGGGGCCGGGGAGCTGTTTTTT.

The chain carries TRBV7-9 and TRBJ2-2; TRBD1 aligns across 8 bases. Unmatched junction bases numbered 2, after V lost 5 bases and J lost 6 bases. Germline V gives CDR1 SEHNR, CDR2 FQNEAQ (reference sequence). The CDR3 spans 13 residues. CDR3: CASSTQGAGELFF. CDR3 in DNA: TGTGCCAGCAGCACACAGGGGGCCGGGGAGCTGTTTTTT.

The V call is TRBV9, the J call TRBJ2-2, with a possible D match to TRBD2 (5 bases). Germline V lookup: CDR1 SGDLS, CDR2 YYNGEE. Trimming shortened V by 0 bases and J by 7 bases, and 7 bases separated the two germline ends. The CDR3 is 13 residues long. In DNA form, the CDR3 reads TGTGCCAGCAGCGTAGCGGGATACGGGGAGCTGTTTTTT. Its protein product is CASSVAGYGELFF.